This record concerns one T cell receptor (beta chain) sequence. The record originates from a study of blood T cell repertoires in COVID-19. As for the study in general: The samples span acute and convalescent COVID-19 from the United States, Italy and Spain. Nucleic acid was either cDNA or gDNA, and it came from T cells, B-cell-depleted T cells, or PBMCs.

In the original workflow: Reference gene primer amplification yielded estimated nucleated cell counts. Libraries were prepared by immunoSEQ multiplex PCR; TCRdb keeps only in-frame clonotypes and omits some of them. V, J and clone size were drawn from that table, and D and trimming were deduced from the DNA. This table holds some 98,000 clones, approximately 80% found once. From germline, CDR1 is SGHRS and CDR2 YFSETQ. The CDR3 extends over 14 amino acids. Trimming left V 0 bases short and J 8 bases short, with 12 bases between. Sequenced material: peripheral blood. The V gene is TRBV5-1, the J gene TRBJ2-1; the D is unclear. The clonotype was recovered from a man aged 65 to 85 with acute or convalescent COVID-19. The CDR3 here is CASSLVATRDEQFF. The CDR3 nucleotides read TGCGCCAGCAGCTTGGTTGCTACGCGCGATGAGCAGTTCTTC.